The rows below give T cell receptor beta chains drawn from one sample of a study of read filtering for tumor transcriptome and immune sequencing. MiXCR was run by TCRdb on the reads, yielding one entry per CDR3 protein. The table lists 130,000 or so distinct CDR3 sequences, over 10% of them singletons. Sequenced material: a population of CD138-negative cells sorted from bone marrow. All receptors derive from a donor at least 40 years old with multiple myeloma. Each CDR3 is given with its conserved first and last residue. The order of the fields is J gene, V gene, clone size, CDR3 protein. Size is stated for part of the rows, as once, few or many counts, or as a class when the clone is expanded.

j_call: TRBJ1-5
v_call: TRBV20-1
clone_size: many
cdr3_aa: CSASGGGPAEPQHF

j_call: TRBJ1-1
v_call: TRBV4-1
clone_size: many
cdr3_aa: CASSLRTGGGMDTEAFF

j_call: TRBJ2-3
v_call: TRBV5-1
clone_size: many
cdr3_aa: CASSLSTGGPLDTQYF

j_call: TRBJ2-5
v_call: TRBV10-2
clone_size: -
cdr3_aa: CASSAYSGQETQYF

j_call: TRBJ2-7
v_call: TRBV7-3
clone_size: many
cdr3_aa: CASSALPGTGNEQYF

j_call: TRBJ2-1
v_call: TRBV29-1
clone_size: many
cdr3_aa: CSVEGLADVYNEQFF

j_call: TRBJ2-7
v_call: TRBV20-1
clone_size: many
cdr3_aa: CSAREREGPYEQYF

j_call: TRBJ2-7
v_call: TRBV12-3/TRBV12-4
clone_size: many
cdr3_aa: CASTYQGGPAYEQYF

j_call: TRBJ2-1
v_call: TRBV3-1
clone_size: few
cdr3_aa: CASSQRTKAGVGHNEQFF

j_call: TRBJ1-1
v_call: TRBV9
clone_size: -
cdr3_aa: CASSVEGAEAFF

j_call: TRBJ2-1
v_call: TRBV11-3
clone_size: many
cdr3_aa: CASNNRVHEQFF

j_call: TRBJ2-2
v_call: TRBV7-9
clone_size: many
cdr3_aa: CASSAGTGDLMELFF

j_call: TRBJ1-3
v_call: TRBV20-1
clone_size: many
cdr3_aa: CSAADGYSGNTIYF

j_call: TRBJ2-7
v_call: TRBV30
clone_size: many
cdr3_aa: CAWKGRGWEQYF

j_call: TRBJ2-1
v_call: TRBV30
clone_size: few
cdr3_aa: CAWRRGQWVSNEQFF

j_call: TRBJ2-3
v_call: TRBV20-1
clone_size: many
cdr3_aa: CSASGPSPDTQYF

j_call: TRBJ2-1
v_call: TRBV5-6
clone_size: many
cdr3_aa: CASSLDLPNEQFF

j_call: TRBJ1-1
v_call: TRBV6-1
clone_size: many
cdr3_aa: CASSDPGLFTEAFF

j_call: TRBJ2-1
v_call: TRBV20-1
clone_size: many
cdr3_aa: CSAPGGGHNEQFF

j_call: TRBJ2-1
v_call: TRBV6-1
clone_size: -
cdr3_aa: CASRSSVSSYNEQFF

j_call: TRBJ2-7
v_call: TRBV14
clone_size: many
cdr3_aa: CASSRSDGSGSYEQYF

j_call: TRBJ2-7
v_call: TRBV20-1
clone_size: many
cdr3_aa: CSAEDDDRGPYEQYF

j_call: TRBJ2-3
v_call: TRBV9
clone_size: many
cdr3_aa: CASSVGVGGSQYF

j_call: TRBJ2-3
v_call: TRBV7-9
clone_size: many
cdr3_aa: CASSLDRMSTDTQYF

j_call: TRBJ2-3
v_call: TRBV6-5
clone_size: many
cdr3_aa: CASSLGLAGFTDTQYF

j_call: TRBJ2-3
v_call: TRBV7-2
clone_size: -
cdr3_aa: CASSFDRLAGNTDTQYF

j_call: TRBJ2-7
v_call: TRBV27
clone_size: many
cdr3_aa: CASSSLLEGHEQYF

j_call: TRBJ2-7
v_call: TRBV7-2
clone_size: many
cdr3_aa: CASSPEVEAFYEQYF

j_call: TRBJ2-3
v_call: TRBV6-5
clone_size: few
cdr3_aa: CASSPTSGRAVDTQYF

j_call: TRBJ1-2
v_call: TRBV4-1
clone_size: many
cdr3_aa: CASSQTLRDRVYGYTF

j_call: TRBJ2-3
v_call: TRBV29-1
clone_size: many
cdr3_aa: CSATTSGRTQYF

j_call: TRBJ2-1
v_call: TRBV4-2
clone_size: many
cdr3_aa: CASSQPSSSYNEQFF

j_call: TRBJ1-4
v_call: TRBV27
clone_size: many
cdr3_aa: CASRVRDATNEKLFF

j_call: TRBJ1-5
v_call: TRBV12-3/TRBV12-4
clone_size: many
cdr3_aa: CASSLRRGNQPQHF

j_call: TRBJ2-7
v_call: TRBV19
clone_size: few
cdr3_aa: CASSLGQGAEQYF

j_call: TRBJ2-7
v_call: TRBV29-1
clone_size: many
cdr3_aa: CSVGGQGLYEQYF

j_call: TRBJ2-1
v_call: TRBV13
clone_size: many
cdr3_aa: CASSLVDGSYNEQFF

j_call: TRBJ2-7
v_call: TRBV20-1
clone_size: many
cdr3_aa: CSARRAWNEQYF

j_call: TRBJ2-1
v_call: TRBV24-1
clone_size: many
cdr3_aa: CATSDSQYNEQFF

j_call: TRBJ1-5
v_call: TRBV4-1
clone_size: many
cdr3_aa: CASSQIIFPARDRGNQPQHF

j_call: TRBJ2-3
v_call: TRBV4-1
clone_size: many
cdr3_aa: CASSQDPPGGGGTQYF

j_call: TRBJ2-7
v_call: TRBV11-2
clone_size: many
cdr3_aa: CASSLGRQGGYEQYF

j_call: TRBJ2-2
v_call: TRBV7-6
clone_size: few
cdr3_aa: CASSRRNTGELFF

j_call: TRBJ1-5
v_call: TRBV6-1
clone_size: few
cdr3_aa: CASSEPSGVSNQPQHF

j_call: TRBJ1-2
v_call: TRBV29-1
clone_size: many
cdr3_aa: CSVEDRGTNYGYTF

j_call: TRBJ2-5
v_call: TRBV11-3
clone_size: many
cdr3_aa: CASSSGWLRETQYF

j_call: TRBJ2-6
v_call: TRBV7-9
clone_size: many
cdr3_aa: CASSLSGGLGANVLTF

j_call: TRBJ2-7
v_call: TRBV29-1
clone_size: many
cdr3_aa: CSVEEPSVSYEQYF

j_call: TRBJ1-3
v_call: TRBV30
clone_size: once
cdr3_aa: CAWSLTASGNTIYF

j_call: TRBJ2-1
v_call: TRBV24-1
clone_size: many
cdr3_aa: CATSDREYNEQFF

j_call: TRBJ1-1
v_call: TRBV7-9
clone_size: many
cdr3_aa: CASSLGSGAPEAFF

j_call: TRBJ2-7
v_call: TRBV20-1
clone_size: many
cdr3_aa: CSARDRGRDRASYEQYF

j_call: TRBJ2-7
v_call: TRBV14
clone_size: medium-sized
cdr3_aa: CASSQGASDEQYF

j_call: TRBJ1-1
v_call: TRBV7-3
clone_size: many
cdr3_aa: CASSPGGRTNTEAFF

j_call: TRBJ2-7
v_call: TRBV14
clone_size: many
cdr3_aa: CASSPDGYEQYF

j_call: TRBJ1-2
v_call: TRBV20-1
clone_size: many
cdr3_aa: CSARTGSNYGYTF

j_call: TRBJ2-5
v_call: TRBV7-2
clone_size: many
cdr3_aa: CASSFMAETQYF

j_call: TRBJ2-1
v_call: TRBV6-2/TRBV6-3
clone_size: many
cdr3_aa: CASSRTPGTSGSREQFF

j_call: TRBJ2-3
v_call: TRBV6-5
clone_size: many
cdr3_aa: CASSYSAGGYADTQYF